Following are 27 T cell receptor beta chains from one sample sequenced in a study of blood T cell repertoires in COVID-19. The assay was immunoSEQ multiplex PCR, and TCRdb's table has in-frame clones only and misses some. The repertoire has 240,000 or so clones, over 70% of them found once; the top ten carry 2.5% to 4%. The sequenced sample was peripheral blood. These receptors were taken from a woman of 80 years or more with acute or convalescent COVID-19.

The J gene is TRBJ2-7, the V gene TRBV3-1 (or the pseudogene TRBV3-2), with 8 bases matching TRBD1. V shed 4 bases, J shed 6 bases, and the junction held 11 bases outside the gene matches. The germline V gene has CDR1 LGHDT and CDR2 YNNKEL (reference sequence). CDR3 length: 15 residues. CDR3 sequence: CASSLRTGQVFEQYF. Here the CDR3 DNA reads TGTGCCAGCAGCCTCCGGACAGGGCAGGTCTTCGAGCAGTACTTC.

The rearrangement links TRBV6-2 or TRBV6-3 to TRBJ1-2; D might be TRBD1 (6 bases). The germline V gene encodes CDR1 MNHEY and CDR2 SVGEGT. Trimming cost V 4 bases and J 8 bases, with 23 bases left between them. The CDR3 loop spans 16 amino acids. The CDR3 DNA reads TGTGCCAGCAGTTCCACCCGACAGGATTGGGCAACGGGCTACACCTTC. This translates into CASSSTRQDWATGYTF.

The genes are TRBV12-5 and TRBJ1-1; no reliable D call. CDR1 and CDR2 from the germline V gene are LGHNT and FRNRAP. V lost 7 bases, J lost 9 bases, and 12 bases lay in between. CDR3 size: 11 residues. In DNA form, the CDR3 reads TGTGCTAGTGAATCTGGGCCTAAAGCTTTCTTT. Translating gives CASESGPKAFF.

There are a few counts of this clone. The chain couples TRBV3-1 (or the pseudogene TRBV3-2) to TRBJ2-2, with TRBD2 identical over 7 bases. The CDR3 consists of 14 residues. Germline CDR1 reads LGHDT; CDR2 reads YNNKEL (reference sequence). Trimming took 4 bases from V and 7 from J; bases not matched to a gene: 6. CDR3 sequence (DNA): TGTGCCAGCAGCCCCGGACTAGTTGGCGGGGAGCTGTTTTTT. Translated: CASSPGLVGGELFF.

This chain joins TRBV14 and TRBJ2-7; D remains unclear. The CDR3 is 13 amino acids. CDR1 and CDR2 from the germline V gene are SGHDN and FVKESK. The V gene lost 0 bases and the J gene lost 8 bases, with 11 bases spanning the gap. DNA of the CDR3: TGTGCCAGCAGCCAAGACGGTCGAGGAAAGCAGTACTTC. Translating gives CASSQDGRGKQYF.

This clone showed up just once. V is TRBV2 and J is TRBJ2-1; 11 positions agree with TRBD2. Germline V gene lookup returns CDR1 SNHLY and CDR2 FYNNEI. J gave up 7 bases and V 3 bases, and 5 bases lay outside the gene matches. The CDR3 is made up of 15 amino acids. Here the CDR3 DNA reads TGTGCCAGCAGTGATCTTAGCGGGAGGGCTAATGAGCAGTTCTTC. This encodes CASSDLSGRANEQFF.

The chain employs TRBV5-4 and TRBJ1-6; a weak D match, TRBD1 (5 bases). This CDR3 has 15 amino acids. Looked up from germline, CDR1 is SGHNT and CDR2 is YYREEE (reference sequence). V shed 2 bases and J shed 6 bases, with 12 bases lying between them. CDR3 sequence reads: CASSFTGVINSPLHF. CDR3 sequence (DNA): TGTGCCAGCAGCTTTACGGGGGTTATTAATTCACCCCTCCACTTT.

The V and J genes are TRBV5-8 and TRBJ2-7; no clear D. This CDR3 is 16 amino acids long. V lost 2 bases and J 0 bases, leaving 15 bases between the germline ends. Per the germline V gene, CDR1 is SGHTS and CDR2 is YDEGEE. The CDR3 DNA is TGTGCCAGCAGCTTAGGCGAGCTTTGGAGCTCCTACGAGCAGTACTTC. It is translated as CASSLGELWSSYEQYF.

The V gene is TRBV10-3, the J gene TRBJ2-2; 8 bases line up with TRBD1. From germline, CDR1 is ENHRY and CDR2 SYGVKD. The CDR3 consists of 16 residues. J gave up 5 bases and V 7 bases, and 12 bases lay outside the gene matches. CDR3 sequence: CAITPGQGGETGELFF. The CDR3 coding sequence is TGTGCCATCACCCCTGGACAGGGAGGTGAGACCGGGGAGCTGTTTTTT.

This clone was seen a few times. The V and J genes are TRBV19 and TRBJ2-3; 7 bases line up with TRBD2. The CDR3 is 15 amino acids. Germline V lookup: CDR1 LNHDA, CDR2 SQIVND (reference sequence). The DNA of the CDR3 is TGTCATAATAAGACCCAGGCGCCGCGGGGGGATACGCAGTATTTT. Translation: CHNKTQAPRGDTQYF.

The chain is built from TRBV10-3 and TRBJ1-3, with 8 bases that match TRBD1. Germline CDR1 is ENHRY and CDR2 is SYGVKD. The CDR3 totals 15 residues. The V gene end was trimmed by 2 bases and the J gene end by 0 bases; junction bases not matched to a gene: 0. CDR3 region: CAISEDRGSGNTIYF. The CDR3 nucleotides are TGTGCCATCAGTGAGGACAGGGGCTCTGGAAACACCATATATTTT.

This chain's CDR3 is CASSLVQQNTEAFF. In DNA, the CDR3 is TGCGCCAGCAGCTTGGTACAGCAGAACACTGAAGCTTTCTTT. The chain carries TRBV5-1 and TRBJ1-1; D is unresolved. Germline CDR1 reads SGHRS; CDR2 reads YFSETQ. Trimming left V 0 bases short and J 1 base short, with 7 bases between. CDR3 length equals 14 residues.

This sequence joins TRBV15 and TRBJ1-4; a possible D gene is TRBD1 (6 bases). The CDR3 runs 16 residues. CDR1 is LNHNV and CDR2 is YYDKDF in the germline V gene (reference sequence). V lost 0 bases to trimming and J lost 4 bases, with 12 bases between them. CDR3 loop: CATSRDGTRNNEKLFF. The CDR3 DNA sequence: TGTGCCACCAGCAGAGACGGGACACGCAATAATGAAAAACTGTTTTTT.

About this clone itself: Other DNA sequences within the sample encode an identical CDR3. This chain links TRBV5-1 with TRBJ1-4; D is uncertain. The CDR3 is 14 residues long. With 0 bases removed from V and 3 bases from J, the gap between germline ends came to 6 bases. Germline lookup yields CDR1 SGHRS and CDR2 YFSETQ. CDR3 in DNA: TGCGCCAGCAGCTTGGCCGGTTCTAATGAAAAACTGTTTTTT. It translates to CASSLAGSNEKLFF.

The chain couples TRBV19 to TRBJ1-2; 8 nucleotides agree with TRBD1. The V and J ends lost 2 bases and 2 bases, in that order; junction bases with no gene match: 7. In germline, CDR1 is LNHDA, CDR2 SQIVND (reference sequence). There are 16 residues in the CDR3. As DNA, the CDR3 is TGTGCCAGTAGTATAATGGGACAGGCGGCGAACTATGGCTACACCTTC. Its protein is CASSIMGQAANYGYTF.

This clone was counted a single time. CDR3 nucleotide sequence: TGTGCCAGCAGCTTGGAGATTTTCCGGGAGGCTTTCTTT. Translated, it gives CASSLEIFREAFF. The V call is TRBV5-5, the J call TRBJ1-1; D not resolved. The germline CDR1 and CDR2 sequences are SGHKS and YYEKEE (reference sequence). Trimming left V 0 bases short and J 11 bases short, with 14 bases between. The CDR3 runs 13 residues.

The chain links TRBV5-1 to TRBJ1-1; maybe TRBD1 (6 bases). V was clipped by 6 bases and J by 3 bases, with 15 bases between them. This CDR3 contains 14 residues. Germline values: CDR1 SGHRS, CDR2 YFSETQ. CDR3 loop: CASKKTGGDTEAFF. The DNA for the CDR3 is TGCGCCAGCAAAAAGACAGGTGGCGACACTGAAGCTTTCTTT. Drawing the rest from reference TRBV5-1 and TRBJ1-1, the complete variable domain is KAGVTQTPRYLIKTRGQQVTLSCSPISGHRSVSWYQQTPGQGLQFLFEYFSETQRNKGNFPGRFSGRQFSNSRSEMNVSTLELGDSALYLCASKKTGGDTEAFFGQGTRLTVV.

This chain uses TRBV6-5 with TRBJ1-5; TRBD1 aligns across 7 bases. Trimming at V came to 3 bases and at J to 1 base, leaving 3 bases not matched to a gene. The germline CDR1 and CDR2 sequences are MNHEY and SVGAGI. The CDR3 is 15 residues long. CDR3 nucleotide sequence: TGTGCCAGCAGTTATTCGACAGGGAGCAATCAGCCCCAGCATTTT. It encodes CASSYSTGSNQPQHF.

This chain connects TRBV5-1 to TRBJ1-1; TRBD1 is a possible D gene (5 bases). V gave up 2 bases and J gave up 4 bases, with 12 bases separating them. The CDR3 is made up of 14 amino acids. Germline CDR1 is SGHRS and CDR2 is YFSETQ. CDR3 nucleotides: TGCGCCAGCAGCTTCATTAGCGGGGGCACTGAAGCTTTCTTT. Translation: CASSFISGGTEAFF.

V usage is TRBV5-8 and J usage is TRBJ2-7, with 7 bases fitting TRBD1. Trimming removed 0 bases from V and 3 bases from J; junction bases left unmatched: 6. Germline CDR1 and CDR2: SGHTS and YDEGEE. The CDR3 is 15 residues long. The DNA for the CDR3 is TGTGCCAGCAGCTTGGCCGCAGGGGGACGCTACGAGCAGTACTTC. Amino acid sequence: CASSLAAGGRYEQYF. Full variable domain (remainder filled in from reference TRBV5-8 and TRBJ2-7): EAGVTQSPTHLIKTRGQQATLRCSPISGHTSVYWYQQALGLGLQFLLWYDEGEERNRGNFPPRFSGRQFPNYSSELNVNALELEDSALYLCASSLAAGGRYEQYFGPGTRLTVT.

This chain uses TRBV12-3 or TRBV12-4 with TRBJ2-1, with D hard to call. CDR3 size: 12 residues. The V gene lost 5 bases and the J gene lost 9 bases, with 11 bases spanning the gap. The CDR3 nucleotides are TGTGCCAGCAGTAAGCGAGATGGTGAGCAGTTCTTC. Its protein is CASSKRDGEQFF.

Only a few counts were recorded for this clone. The chain couples TRBV27 to TRBJ1-1, with TRBD1 as a possible D gene (5 bases). CDR1 MNHEY and CDR2 SMNVEV come from the germline V gene (reference sequence). The CDR3 spans 15 residues. With 5 bases removed from V and 4 bases from J, the gap between germline ends came to 17 bases. CDR3 nucleotides: TGTGCCAGCAGTCTACGAGCAGGGTCGGGCACTGAAGCTTTCTTT. Its protein is CASSLRAGSGTEAFF.

Worth noting for this clone: Other DNA sequences in this sample translate to the same CDR3. The rearrangement uses TRBV5-1 and TRBJ2-7, with 9 bases identical to TRBD1. V shed 5 bases and J 4 bases; nucleotides not matched to a gene: 7. The CDR3 runs 14 residues. The germline V gene has CDR1 SGHRS and CDR2 YFSETQ. CDR3 residues: CASSLTGTGYEQYF. The CDR3 coding sequence is TGCGCCAGCAGTCTAACAGGGACAGGGTACGAGCAGTACTTC.

The CDR3: CASSRRGTYEQYF. CDR3 DNA sequence: TGTGCCAGCAGCCGCCGGGGTACCTACGAGCAGTACTTC. This chain joins TRBV27 and TRBJ2-7; TRBD2 might be the D (5 bases). This CDR3 has 13 amino acids. Trimming removed 6 bases from V and 2 bases from J, with 11 bases in between. Per germline, CDR1 MNHEY and CDR2 SMNVEV (reference sequence).

This clone was seen a handful of times. V gene TRBV18 combines with J gene TRBJ1-3; tentative D call: TRBD1 (6 bases). Germline assignment: CDR1 KGHSH and CDR2 LQKENI. V gave up 3 bases and J gave up 0 bases, with 9 bases separating them. The CDR3 is 15 residues long. The CDR3 loop reads CASSPQGNSGNTIYF. CDR3 DNA: TGTGCCAGCTCACCGCAGGGGAACTCTGGAAACACCATATATTTT.

Details on this clone: Other nucleotide sequences in the sample specify the same CDR3. This sequence joins TRBV11-2 and TRBJ1-2, with D tentatively TRBD1 (6 bases). This CDR3 comprises 13 residues. The V gene's germline CDR1 is SGHAT and CDR2 FQNNGV. V gave up 3 bases and J gave up 3 bases, with 8 bases separating them. CDR3 loop: CASSLAGDYGYTF. Here the CDR3 DNA reads TGTGCCAGCAGCTTGGCAGGGGACTATGGCTACACCTTC.

This clone was seen just once. The rearrangement uses TRBV3-1 (or the pseudogene TRBV3-2) and TRBJ2-5, with a tentative D call TRBD1 (5 bases). The ends were cut back, 2 bases at V and 4 bases at J, with 14 bases in the middle. The germline gives CDR1 LGHDT, CDR2 YNNKEL (reference sequence). The CDR3 extends over 15 amino acids. The CDR3 coding sequence is TGTGCCAGCAGCCAAACCGGGCAGGGCCCAGAGACCCAGTACTTC. Translating it yields CASSQTGQGPETQYF.